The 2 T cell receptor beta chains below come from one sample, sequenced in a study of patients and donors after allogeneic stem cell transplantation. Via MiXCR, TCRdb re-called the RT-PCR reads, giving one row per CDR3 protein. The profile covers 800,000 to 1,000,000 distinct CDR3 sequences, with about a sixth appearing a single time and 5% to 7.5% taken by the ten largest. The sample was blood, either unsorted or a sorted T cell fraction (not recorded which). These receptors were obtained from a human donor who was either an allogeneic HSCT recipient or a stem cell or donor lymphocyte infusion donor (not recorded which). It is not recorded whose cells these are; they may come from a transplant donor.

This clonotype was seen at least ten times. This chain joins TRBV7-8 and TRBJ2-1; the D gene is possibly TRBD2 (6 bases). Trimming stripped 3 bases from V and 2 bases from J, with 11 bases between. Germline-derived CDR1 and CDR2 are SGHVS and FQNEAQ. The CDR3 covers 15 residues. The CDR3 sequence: CASSFKRTTYNEQFF. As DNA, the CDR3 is TGTGCCAGCAGCTTCAAAAGGACTACCTACAATGAGCAGTTCTTC.

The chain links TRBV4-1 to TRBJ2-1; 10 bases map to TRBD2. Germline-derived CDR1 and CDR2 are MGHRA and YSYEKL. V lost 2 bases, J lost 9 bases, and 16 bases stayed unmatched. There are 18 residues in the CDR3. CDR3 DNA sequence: TGCGCCAGCAGCCAACTGGTGTCTAATAGCGGGAGGATAAGTGAGCAGTTCTTC. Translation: CASSQLVSNSGRISEQFF.